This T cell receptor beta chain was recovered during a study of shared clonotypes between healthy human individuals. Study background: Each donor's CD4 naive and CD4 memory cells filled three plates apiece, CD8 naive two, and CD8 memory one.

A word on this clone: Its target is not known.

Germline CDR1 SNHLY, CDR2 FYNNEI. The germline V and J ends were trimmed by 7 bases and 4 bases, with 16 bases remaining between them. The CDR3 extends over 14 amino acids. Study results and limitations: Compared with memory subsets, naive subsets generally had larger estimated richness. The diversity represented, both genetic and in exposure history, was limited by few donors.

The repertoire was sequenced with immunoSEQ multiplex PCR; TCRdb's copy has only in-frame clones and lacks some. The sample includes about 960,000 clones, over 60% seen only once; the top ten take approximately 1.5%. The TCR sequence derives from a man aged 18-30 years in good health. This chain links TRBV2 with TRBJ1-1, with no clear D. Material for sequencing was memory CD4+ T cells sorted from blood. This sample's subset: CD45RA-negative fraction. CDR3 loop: CASTVRTLGTEAFF. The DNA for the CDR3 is TGTGCCAGCACTGTGCGGACCCTGGGCACTGAAGCTTTCTTT.